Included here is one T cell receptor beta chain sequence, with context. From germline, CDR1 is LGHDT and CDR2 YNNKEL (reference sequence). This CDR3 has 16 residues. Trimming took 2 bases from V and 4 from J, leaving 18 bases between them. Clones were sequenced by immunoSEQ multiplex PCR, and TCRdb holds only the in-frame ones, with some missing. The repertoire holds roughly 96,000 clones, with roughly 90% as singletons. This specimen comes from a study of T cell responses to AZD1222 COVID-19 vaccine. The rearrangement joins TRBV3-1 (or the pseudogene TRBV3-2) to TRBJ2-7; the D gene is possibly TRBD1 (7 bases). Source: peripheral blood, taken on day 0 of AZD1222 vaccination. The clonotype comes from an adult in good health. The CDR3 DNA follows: TGTGCCAGCAGCCAAACGGCCCGACAGGGAGGTTACGAGCAGTACTTC. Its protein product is CASSQTARQGGYEQYF.